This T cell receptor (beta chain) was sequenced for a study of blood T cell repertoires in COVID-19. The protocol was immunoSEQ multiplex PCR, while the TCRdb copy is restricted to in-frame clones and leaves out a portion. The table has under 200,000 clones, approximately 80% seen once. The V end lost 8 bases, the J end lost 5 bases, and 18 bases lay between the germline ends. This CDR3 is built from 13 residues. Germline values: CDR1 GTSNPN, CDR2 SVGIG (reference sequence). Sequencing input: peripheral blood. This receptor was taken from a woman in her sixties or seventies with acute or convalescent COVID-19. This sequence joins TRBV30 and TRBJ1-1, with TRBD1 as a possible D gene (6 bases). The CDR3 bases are TGTGCCGTAGACCAGGGGATGGGTACTGAAGCTTTCTTT. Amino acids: CAVDQGMGTEAFF.